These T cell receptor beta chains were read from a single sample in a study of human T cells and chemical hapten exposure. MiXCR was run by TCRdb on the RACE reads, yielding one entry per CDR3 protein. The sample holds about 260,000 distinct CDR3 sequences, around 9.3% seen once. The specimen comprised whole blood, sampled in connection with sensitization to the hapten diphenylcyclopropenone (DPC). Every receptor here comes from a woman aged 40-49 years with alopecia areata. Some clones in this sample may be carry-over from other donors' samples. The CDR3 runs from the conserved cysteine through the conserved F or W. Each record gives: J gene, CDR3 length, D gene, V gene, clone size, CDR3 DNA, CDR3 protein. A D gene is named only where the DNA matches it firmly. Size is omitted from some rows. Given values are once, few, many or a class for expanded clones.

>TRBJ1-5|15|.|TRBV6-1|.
TGTGCCAGCAGTCAGGGCGCTTTAGATAATCAGCCCCAGCATTTT
CASSQGALDNQPQHF
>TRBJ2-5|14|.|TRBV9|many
TGTGCCAGCAGCGCAAGACTGGGCCAAGAGACCCAGTACTTC
CASSARLGQETQYF
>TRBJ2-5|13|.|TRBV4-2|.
TGTGCCAGCAGCCATGCCGGGGCAGAGACCCAGTACTTC
CASSHAGAETQYF
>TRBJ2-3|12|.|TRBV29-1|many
TGCAGCGTTGAATCGAGATCGGATACGCAGTATTTT
CSVESRSDTQYF
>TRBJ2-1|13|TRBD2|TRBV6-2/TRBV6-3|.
TGTGCCAGTGGACTAGCGGGAGGCAATGAGCAGTTCTTC
CASGLAGGNEQFF
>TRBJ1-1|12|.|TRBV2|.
TGTGCCAGCAGAAGGCTAGACACTGAAGCTTTCTTT
CASRRLDTEAFF
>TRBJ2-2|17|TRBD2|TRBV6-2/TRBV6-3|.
TGTGCCAGCAGTTACCCGGGGGGGGGAGCGAACACCGGGGAGCTGTTTTTT
CASSYPGGGANTGELFF
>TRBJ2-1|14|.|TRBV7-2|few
TGTGCCAGCAGCCCCAACTATTCTTGGGATGAGCAGTTCTTC
CASSPNYSWDEQFF
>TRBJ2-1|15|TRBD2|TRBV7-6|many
TGTGCCAGCAGCCTTAGCGGGATTTTATACAATGAGCAGTTCTTC
CASSLSGILYNEQFF
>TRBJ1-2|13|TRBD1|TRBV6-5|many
TGTGCCAGCAGATCGGGGACAGGGGGAGGCTACACCTTC
CASRSGTGGGYTF
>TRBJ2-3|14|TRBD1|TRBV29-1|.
TGCAGCGTTGGGACAGGGCTCTTAACAGATACGCAGTATTTT
CSVGTGLLTDTQYF
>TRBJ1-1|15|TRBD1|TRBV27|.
TGTGCCAGCACTCTAGGGGGGACAGGGAGCACTGAAGCTTTCTTT
CASTLGGTGSTEAFF
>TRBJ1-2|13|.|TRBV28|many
TGTGCCAGCAGTACCACAGCGTCCTATGGCTACACCTTC
CASSTTASYGYTF
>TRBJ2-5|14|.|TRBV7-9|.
TGTGCCAGCAGCTTAGCGCTGATCCAAGAGACCCAGTACTTC
CASSLALIQETQYF
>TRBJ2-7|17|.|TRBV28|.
TGTGCCAGCAAACCCGGGGGAGGACTCCTGCCCTCCTACGAGCAGTACTTC
CASKPGGGLLPSYEQYF
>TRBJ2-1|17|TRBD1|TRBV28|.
TGTGCCAGCAGTTTACCTCCGGGACAGGGATCCTACAATGAGCAGTTCTTC
CASSLPPGQGSYNEQFF
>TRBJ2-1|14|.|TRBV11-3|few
TGTGCCAGCAGCTTAGAGGCGGGATCCGGTGAGCAGTTCTTC
CASSLEAGSGEQFF
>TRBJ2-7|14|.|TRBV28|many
TGTGCCAGTGCTCGCCGCGGAGGGTTACCCGAGCAGTACTTC
CASARRGGLPEQYF
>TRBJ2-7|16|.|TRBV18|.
TGTGCCAGCTCACCACTTTTTCAGGGGAGCCCCTACGAGCAGTACTTC
CASSPLFQGSPYEQYF
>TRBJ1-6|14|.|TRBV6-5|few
TGTGCCACCAAGGGTGTACAGGGACGCTCACCCCTCCACTTT
CATKGVQGRSPLHF
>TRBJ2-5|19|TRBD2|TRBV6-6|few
TGTGCCAGCAGTTCACGACTAGCGGGAGGGCCTAATGGGAGAGAGACCCAGTACTTC
CASSSRLAGGPNGRETQYF
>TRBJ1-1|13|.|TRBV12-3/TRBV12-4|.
TGTGCCAGCACGACCCCGACAGCCCTTGAAGCTTTCTTT
CASTTPTALEAFF
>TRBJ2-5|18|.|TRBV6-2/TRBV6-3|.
TGTGCCAGCAGTTACGGGGAGCGCCCCCCGGCCCTAAGAGAGACCCAGTACTTC
CASSYGERPPALRETQYF
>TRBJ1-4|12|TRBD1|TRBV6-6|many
TGTGCCATTCGGACAGGGGGCGAAAAACTGTTTTTT
CAIRTGGEKLFF
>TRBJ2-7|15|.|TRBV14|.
TGTGCCAGCAGCCAAGGGCGCAGGAGCTCCTACGAGCAGTACTTC
CASSQGRRSSYEQYF
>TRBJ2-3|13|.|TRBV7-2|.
TGTGCCAGCAGCTTACCAGGCATGAATACGCAGTATTTT
CASSLPGMNTQYF
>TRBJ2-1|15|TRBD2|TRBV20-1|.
TGCAGTGCTAGTTTTAGCGGGAGCTCCTACAATGAGCAGTTCTTC
CSASFSGSSYNEQFF
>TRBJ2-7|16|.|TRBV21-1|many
TGTGCCAGCAGCAAAGTGGGGACTAGCGGCACCTACGAGCAGTACTTC
CASSKVGTSGTYEQYF
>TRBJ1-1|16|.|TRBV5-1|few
TGCGCCAGCAGCGTCGACCAGGGGCGAGTGAACACTGAAGCTTTCTTT
CASSVDQGRVNTEAFF